This T cell receptor (beta chain) was recorded in a study of regulatory T cells in long-lasting Graves disease. For TCR beta, libraries came from iRepertoire HTBI primers and Arm-PCR of CDR3 regions. TCRdb called the multiplex PCR reads again in MiXCR, with one record for every CDR3 protein. The table lists roughly 500,000 distinct CDR3 sequences, around an eighth of them singletons, with roughly 10% in the top ten. Time point noted: newly diagnosed GD, antithyroid drugs for less than 3 months. There was RNA extracted from PBMCs, and the TCR library was made from it. Those enrolled as patients came out of an endocrinology department in Xi'an, China. Germline CDR1 and CDR2: GTSNPN and SVGIG (reference sequence). CDR3 length: 12 residues. V lost 0 bases and J 8 bases, leaving 10 bases between the germline ends. This clonotype was counted many times. A further study also used this sample, focusing on T cells in Graves' hyperthyroidism and ophthalmopathy. That report notes: Within blood appeared most thyroid clonotypes that had expanded above 0.001.

The receptor was isolated from a man aged 30 to 45 with Graves disease. The J gene is TRBJ1-1, the V gene TRBV30, with unresolved D. The material sequenced was peripheral blood mononuclear cells (PBMCs), taken at new diagnosis, from a patient treated with antithyroid drugs. This chain's CDR3 is CAWSVQWGEAFF. As DNA, the CDR3 is TGTGCCTGGAGTGTACAATGGGGAGAAGCTTTCTTT.